The 29 T cell receptor beta chains reported below all come from one sample, sequenced in a study of T cell responses to AZD1222 COVID-19 vaccine. Profiling relied on immunoSEQ multiplex PCR, and the TCRdb table lists in-frame clones only, not all of them. The sample consists of 100,000 to 150,000 clones, roughly nine tenths of them appearing once. Material: peripheral blood, obtained on day 0 of AZD1222 vaccination. Receptors originate from an adult in good health.

The chain has TRBV7-8 and TRBJ2-2, with TRBD1 matching 9 bases. V shed 3 bases and J 5 bases; nucleotides not matched to a gene: 4. The CDR3 length is 15 residues. Germline lookup yields CDR1 SGHVS and CDR2 FQNEAQ. The CDR3 DNA reads TGTGCCAGCAGCTTCACAGGGGGCGGTACCGGGGAGCTGTTTTTT. Protein product: CASSFTGGGTGELFF.

The rearrangement links TRBV5-6 to TRBJ2-1; the match to TRBD1 covers 9 bases. Unmatched junction bases numbered 14, after V lost 4 bases and J lost 9 bases. The CDR3 spans 16 residues. Germline V gives CDR1 SGHDT, CDR2 YYEEEE. The CDR3 nucleotides are TGTGCCAGCAGCAGCTCGGGACAGGGTCCACATAGTGAGCAGTTCTTC. Amino acid sequence: CASSSSGQGPHSEQFF.

The chain links TRBV5-1 to TRBJ2-3, with 7 bases that match TRBD1. The germline gives CDR1 SGHRS, CDR2 YFSETQ. CDR3 size: 14 residues. V gave up 4 bases and J gave up 6 bases; unmatched junction bases: 8. Here the CDR3 DNA reads TGCGCCAGCAGCCTGACAGGGTCTGGGGATACGCAGTATTTT. Residues: CASSLTGSGDTQYF.

The rearrangement links TRBV7-2 to TRBJ2-3, with D perhaps matching TRBD1 (6 bases). CDR1 is SGHTA and CDR2 is FQGNSA in the germline V gene. The CDR3 has 16 residues. Trimming took off 4 bases at V and 5 bases at J, with 19 bases between the two ends. The CDR3 is CASSSRGSHLRDTQYF. The CDR3 coding sequence is TGTGCCAGCAGCTCCAGGGGTAGCCACCTTAGAGATACGCAGTATTTT. Filled out from reference TRBV7-2 and TRBJ2-3, the complete variable domain reads GAGVSQSPSNKVTEKGKDVELRCDPISGHTALYWYRQSLGQGLEFLIYFQGNSAPDKSGLPSDRFSAERTGGSVSTLTIQRTQQEDSAVYLCASSSRGSHLRDTQYFGPGTRLTVL.

This chain connects TRBV3-1 (or the pseudogene TRBV3-2) to TRBJ1-5; D is possibly TRBD1 (6 bases). The CDR3 totals 15 residues. V was cut by 0 bases and J by 9 bases, with 15 bases left in between. Germline V gives CDR1 LGHDT, CDR2 YNNKEL (reference sequence). CDR3 DNA sequence: TGTGCCAGCAGCCAAGATCGGGGACAACAGACGCCCCAGCATTTT. Protein product: CASSQDRGQQTPQHF.

The gene calls are TRBV6-5 and TRBJ2-3; D unclear. Trimming took off 4 bases at V and 4 bases at J, with 3 bases between the two ends. The CDR3 loop spans 11 amino acids. Germline V gene lookup returns CDR1 MNHEY and CDR2 SVGAGI. CDR3 DNA sequence: TGTGCCAGCAGTTCCCCAGATACGCAGTATTTT. It specifies CASSSPDTQYF.

The CDR3 reads CSVSNGRAQITDTQYF. The DNA of the CDR3 is TGCAGCGTTTCTAACGGACGGGCACAAATCACAGATACGCAGTATTTT. This chain connects TRBV29-1 to TRBJ2-3; no clear D. V dropped 5 bases and J dropped 2 bases, with 20 bases sitting between them. The germline V gene has CDR1 SQVTM and CDR2 ANQGSEA. This CDR3 contains 16 residues.

To note about this clone: Other nucleotide sequences in the sample specify the same CDR3. This chain joins TRBV6-5 and TRBJ1-5; D is perhaps TRBD1 (5 bases). This CDR3 has 14 residues. Germline V gene lookup returns CDR1 MNHEY and CDR2 SVGAGI. Trimming removed 0 bases at V and 4 bases at J, with 7 bases between. The CDR3 DNA follows: TGTGCCAGCAGTTACTCGGCAGGGAATCAGCCCCAGCATTTT. This codes for CASSYSAGNQPQHF.

The chain employs TRBV12-3 or TRBV12-4 and TRBJ2-7, with unresolved D. The CDR3 is made up of 12 amino acids. The germline V and J ends were trimmed by 0 bases and 6 bases, with 6 bases remaining between them. The CDR3 here is CASSLAGREQYF. The CDR3 DNA reads as TGTGCCAGCAGTTTAGCCGGGCGCGAGCAGTACTTC.

The chain joins TRBV9 to TRBJ1-2; 11 bases map to TRBD1. The length of the CDR3 is 13 residues. Looked up from germline, CDR1 is SGDLS and CDR2 is YYNGEE. The V segment lost 4 bases and the J segment 7 bases; nucleotides outside the gene matches: 3. CDR3 in DNA: TGTGCCAGCAGCCGAGGGACAGGGGGTGGCTACACCTTC. Its protein product is CASSRGTGGGYTF.

This chain connects TRBV29-1 to TRBJ2-1; 7 bases fit TRBD2. The germline gives CDR1 SQVTM, CDR2 ANQGSEA. CDR3 size: 13 residues. V was clipped by 6 bases and J by 4 bases; unmatched bases: 6. CDR3: CSVRGLLYNEQFF. CDR3 bases: TGCAGCGTGCGGGGACTACTATACAATGAGCAGTTCTTC.

The sample holds one count of this clone. The chain links TRBV28 to TRBJ1-2; D might be TRBD1 (5 bases). Germline V gives CDR1 MDHEN, CDR2 SYDVKM. This CDR3 has 14 amino acids. V was trimmed by 6 bases and J by 8 bases, leaving 19 bases between them. As DNA, the CDR3 is TGTGCCAGCAGCTTGAGGGGTATTGTGCGAGGCTACACCTTC. It translates to CASSLRGIVRGYTF.

V gene TRBV28 combines with J gene TRBJ1-1; D is uncertain. Germline CDR1 reads MDHEN; CDR2 reads SYDVKM. There are 13 residues in the CDR3. V gave up 7 bases and J gave up 0 bases, with 9 bases separating them. The CDR3 region is CASTLPLNTEAFF. CDR3 sequence (DNA): TGTGCCAGCACCCTTCCCCTGAACACTGAAGCTTTCTTT.

The J gene is TRBJ1-2, the V gene TRBV4-3; D is uncertain. Deletions cut 4 bases from V and 4 bases from J, with 10 bases between. The CDR3 has 13 amino acids. Per the germline V gene, CDR1 is LGHNA and CDR2 is YSLEER. CDR3 nucleotides: TGCGCCAGCAGCCTCGGACGGGGCTATGGCTACACCTTC. This encodes CASSLGRGYGYTF.

The CDR3 sequence is CASSVAGTSEYNEQFF. CDR3 DNA sequence: TGTGCCAGCAGCGTAGCTGGAACTAGCGAATACAATGAGCAGTTCTTC. This chain links TRBV9 with TRBJ2-1, with 7 bases fitting TRBD2. CDR1 and CDR2 from the germline V gene are SGDLS and YYNGEE. CDR3 size: 16 residues. V shed 0 bases and J 4 bases; nucleotides not matched to a gene: 7. The full variable domain, with the rest looked up from reference TRBV9 and TRBJ2-1, is DSGVTQTPKHLITATGQRVTLRCSPRSGDLSVYWYQQSLDQGLQFLIQYYNGEERAKGNILERFSAQQFPDLHSELNLSSLELGDSALYFCASSVAGTSEYNEQFFGPGTRLTVL.

The rearrangement joins TRBV4-1 to TRBJ2-4; TRBD1 is a possible D gene (5 bases). Germline lookup yields CDR1 MGHRA and CDR2 YSYEKL. This CDR3 has 18 amino acids. V shed 0 bases and J shed 2 bases, with 17 bases lying between them. The CDR3 sequence: CASSQEGDRILSKNIQYF. DNA of the CDR3: TGCGCCAGCAGCCAAGAGGGTGACAGAATACTATCCAAAAACATTCAGTACTTC.

V and J are TRBV3-1 (or the pseudogene TRBV3-2) and TRBJ2-2, with 8 nucleotides matching TRBD1. The germline gives CDR1 LGHDT, CDR2 YNNKEL (reference sequence). The CDR3 has 16 amino acids. J lost 4 bases, V lost 4 bases, and 8 bases had no gene match. The CDR3 sequence is CASSPRQGKTTGELFF. The DNA of the CDR3 is TGTGCCAGCAGCCCCAGACAGGGGAAGACCACCGGGGAGCTGTTTTTT.

V usage is TRBV27 and J usage is TRBJ2-6; D gene unclear. Deletions cut 7 bases from V and 4 bases from J, with 8 bases between. Looked up from germline, CDR1 is MNHEY and CDR2 is SMNVEV (reference sequence). This CDR3 is 13 amino acids long. CDR3 loop: CASMELGANVLTF. CDR3 bases: TGTGCCAGCATGGAATTGGGGGCCAACGTCCTGACTTTC.

This sequence joins TRBV7-6 and TRBJ2-4, with D uncertain. There are 16 residues in the CDR3. The germline CDR1 and CDR2 sequences are SGHVS and FNYEAQ. Trimming shortened V by 5 bases and J by 0 bases, and 14 bases separated the two germline ends. The CDR3 DNA follows: TGTGCCAGCAGCCCCTCGGCAGATCCAGCCAAAAACATTCAGTACTTC. Encoded protein: CASSPSADPAKNIQYF.

The chain combines TRBV23-1 with TRBJ2-1; D gene uncertain. TRBV23-1 is an ORF for which the function is uncertain. The CDR3 has 12 residues. V lost 7 bases to trimming and J lost 2 bases, with 6 bases between them. This CDR3 reads CASNQPYNEQFF. The CDR3 DNA reads TGCGCCAGCAATCAGCCCTACAATGAGCAGTTCTTC.

The chain uses TRBV10-3 and TRBJ1-1, with 7 nucleotides matching TRBD1. CDR3 size: 12 residues. CDR1 and CDR2 from the germline V gene are ENHRY and SYGVKD. Trimming cost V 7 bases and J 8 bases; bases outside gene matches: 7. CDR3 DNA sequence: TGTGCCATCACCGCGGACAGGAAGGAAGCTTTCTTT. It is translated as CAITADRKEAFF.

The chain recombines TRBV5-4 with TRBJ2-3; TRBD1 matches at 9 bases. Losses at the gene ends were 4 bases for V and 4 bases for J; bases not matched to a gene: 7. There are 15 residues in the CDR3. Germline V gene lookup returns CDR1 SGHNT and CDR2 YYREEE (reference sequence). The CDR3: CASSARDRVADTQYF. CDR3 coding DNA: TGTGCCAGCAGCGCACGGGACAGGGTTGCAGATACGCAGTATTTT.

The V gene is TRBV4-1, the J gene TRBJ1-3, with 9 bases that match TRBD1. Germline CDR1 reads MGHRA; CDR2 reads YSYEKL. The CDR3 has 17 residues. J was trimmed by 1 base and V by 3 bases; bases with no gene match: 7. In nucleotides, the CDR3 is TGCGCCAGCAGCCAGCAATTCGGACAGGGGTCTGGAAACACCATATATTTT. This gives the protein CASSQQFGQGSGNTIYF.

The chain uses TRBV18 and TRBJ2-5; the D gene is possibly TRBD2 (6 bases). Germline CDR1 KGHSH, CDR2 LQKENI. The CDR3 is 11 residues long. Trimming cost V 6 bases and J 4 bases, with 6 bases left between them. CDR3: CASSEGETQYF. CDR3 DNA sequence: TGTGCCAGCTCGGAGGGAGAGACCCAGTACTTC.

The chain has TRBV15 and TRBJ1-1; D remains unclear. The CDR3 is 14 amino acids. V lost 0 bases to trimming and J lost 5 bases, with 10 bases between them. Germline CDR1 LNHNV, CDR2 YYDKDF (reference sequence). In nucleotides, the CDR3 is TGTGCCACCAGCAGAGATCGCGGTAGGACTGAAGCTTTCTTT. Encoded protein: CATSRDRGRTEAFF. Looking up the rest from reference TRBV15 and TRBJ1-1 gives the full variable domain: DAMVIQNPRYQVTQFGKPVTLSCSQTLNHNVMYWYQQKSSQAPKLLFHYYDKDFNNEADTPDNFQSRRPNTSFCFLDIRSPGLGDTAMYLCATSRDRGRTEAFFGQGTRLTVV.

The V and J genes are TRBV7-2 and TRBJ2-3; D gene uncertain. The V end was cut by 1 base, the J end by 5 bases, with 7 bases between. This CDR3 spans 13 amino acids. Germline CDR1 and CDR2: SGHTA and FQGNSA. CDR3 residues: CASSLGRGDTQYF. In nucleotides, the CDR3 is TGTGCCAGCAGCTTAGGCCGTGGAGATACGCAGTATTTT.

The rearrangement joins TRBV19 to TRBJ2-2, with no clear D. Germline-derived CDR1 and CDR2 are LNHDA and SQIVND (reference sequence). The CDR3 is made up of 14 amino acids. V was shortened by 3 bases and J by 1 base, with 6 bases between the two germline ends. The CDR3 loop reads CASSMLGNTGELFF. CDR3 in DNA: TGTGCCAGTAGTATGTTGGGGAACACCGGGGAGCTGTTTTTT.

The chain employs TRBV9 and TRBJ2-5; the D gene is possibly TRBD1 (5 bases). V gave up 3 bases and J gave up 2 bases, with 20 bases separating them. CDR3 length: 17 residues. Per the germline V gene, CDR1 is SGDLS and CDR2 is YYNGEE. CDR3 protein: CASSGRWGPEVQETQYF. For the CDR3, the DNA is TGTGCCAGCAGCGGGAGATGGGGCCCCGAGGTGCAAGAGACCCAGTACTTC.

Comments on this clone: A junction boundary mismatches the germline segment, possibly from a read error. The V gene is TRBV4-3, the J gene TRBJ2-1; D uncertain. Germline CDR1 is LGHNA and CDR2 is YSLEER. The CDR3 has 13 amino acids. As DNA, the CDR3 is TGCGCCAGCAGTCAAGATGTTGGGAAAATGACGTTCTTC. It specifies CASSQDVGKMTFF.